Listed below are T cell receptor beta chains from one sample, sequenced in a study of early T cells in non-severe SARS-CoV-2 infection. TCRdb redid the calling of the 5' RACE reads with MiXCR, one entry per CDR3 protein. The sample holds around 58,000 distinct CDR3 sequences, about 7.7% seen once. Material: whole blood, obtained at baseline. These receptors were collected from an adult who was a healthcare worker with PCR-confirmed SARS-CoV-2 infection or an uninfected control (not recorded which). Both conserved end residues are trimmed from each CDR3.

cdr3_length,v_call,cdr3_aa
11,TRBV7-2,ASSLAGTYGYT
12,TRBV5-4,ASSLTGGGHGYT
12,TRBV27,ASSLTEYTGELF
12,TRBV11-3,ASSSNRDYNEQF
14,TRBV19,ASSRPGDRVDNEQF
14,TRBV29-1,SVDSGLAGMSYEQY
13,TRBV30,AWREGTGESNEQF
13,TRBV7-3,ASSRGERRNTEAF
13,TRBV5-5,ASSSGTSGQETQY
13,TRBV19,ASSIWGSSYNEQF
13,TRBV6-2/TRBV6-3,ASRARSYSSYEQY
12,TRBV10-2,ASSEVEFSYEQY
13,TRBV7-2,ASRRRLAGVGPQY
14,TRBV6-5,ASSYRRLAGTDTQY
14,TRBV7-9,ASSSGLAGMTGELF
9,TRBV6-6,ASRGDTEAF
14,TRBV6-1,ASSDPRRTGVQPQH
12,TRBV19,ASSVKGLSYEQY
14,TRBV19,ASSTTGTDSNQPQH
12,TRBV20-1,SASMPGGLHEQY
12,TRBV9,ASSPQVSYNEQF
11,TRBV24-1,ATSAGQGNEQF
16,TRBV6-6,ASSLPTPAGPDKETQY
13,TRBV6-5,ASSYKDTRRGELF
14,TRBV28,ASSSKVGTSEETQY
13,TRBV20-1,SSGLAGNPQETQY
11,TRBV7-2,ASSPPRYNEQF
12,TRBV2,ASSGLAGSYEQY
14,TRBV6-2/TRBV6-3,ASSLPAGAGQETQY